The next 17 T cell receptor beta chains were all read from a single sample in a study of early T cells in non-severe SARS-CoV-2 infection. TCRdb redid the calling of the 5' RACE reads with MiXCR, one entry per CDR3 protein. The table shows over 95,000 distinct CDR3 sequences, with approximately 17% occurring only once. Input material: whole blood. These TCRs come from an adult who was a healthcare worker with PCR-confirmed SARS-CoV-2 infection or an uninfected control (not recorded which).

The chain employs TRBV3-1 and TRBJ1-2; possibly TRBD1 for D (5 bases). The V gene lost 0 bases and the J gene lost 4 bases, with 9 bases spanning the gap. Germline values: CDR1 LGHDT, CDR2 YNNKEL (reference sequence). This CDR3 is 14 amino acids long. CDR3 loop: CASSQDTGTYGYTF. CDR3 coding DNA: TGTGCCAGCAGCCAAGATACCGGGACCTATGGCTACACCTTC.

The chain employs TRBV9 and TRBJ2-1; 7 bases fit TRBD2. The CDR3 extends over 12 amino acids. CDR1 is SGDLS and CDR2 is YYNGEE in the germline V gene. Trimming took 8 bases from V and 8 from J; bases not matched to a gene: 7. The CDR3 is CASGGSIHEQFF. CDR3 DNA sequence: TGTGCCAGTGGCGGGAGTATCCATGAGCAGTTCTTC.

CDR3 in amino acids: CAISERGSGSHEQYF. CDR3 in DNA: TGTGCCATCAGTGAGAGGGGTAGCGGGAGCCACGAGCAGTACTTC. V is TRBV10-3 and J is TRBJ2-7, with TRBD2 matching over 9 bases. Per the germline V gene, CDR1 is ENHRY and CDR2 is SYGVKD. This CDR3 contains 15 residues. Losses at the gene ends were 2 bases for V and 5 bases for J; bases not matched to a gene: 7.

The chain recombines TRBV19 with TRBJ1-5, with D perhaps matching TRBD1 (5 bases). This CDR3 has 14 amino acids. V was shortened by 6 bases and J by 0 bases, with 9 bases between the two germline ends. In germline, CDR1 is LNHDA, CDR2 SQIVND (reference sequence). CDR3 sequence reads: CASRRGNSNQPQHF. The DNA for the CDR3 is TGTGCCAGTAGGCGGGGGAATAGCAATCAGCCCCAGCATTTT.

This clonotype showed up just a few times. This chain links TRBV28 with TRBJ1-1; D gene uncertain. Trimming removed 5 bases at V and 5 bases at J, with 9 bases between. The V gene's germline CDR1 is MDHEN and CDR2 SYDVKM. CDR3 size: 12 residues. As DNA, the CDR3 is TGTGCCAGCAGTCCCCGAAGGACTGAAGCTTTCTTT. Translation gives CASSPRRTEAFF. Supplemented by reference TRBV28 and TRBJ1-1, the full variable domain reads DVKVTQSSRYLVKRTGEKVFLECVQDMDHENMFWYRQDPGLGLRLIYFSYDVKMKEKGDIPEGYSVSREKKERFSLILESASTNQTSMYLCASSPRRTEAFFGQGTRLTVV.

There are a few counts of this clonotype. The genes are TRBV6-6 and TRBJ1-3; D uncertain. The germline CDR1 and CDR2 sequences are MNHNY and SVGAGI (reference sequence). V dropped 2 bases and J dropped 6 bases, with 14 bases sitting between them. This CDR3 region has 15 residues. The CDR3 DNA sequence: TGTGCCAGCAGTTACGCGGACCCTACCCAAAACACCATATATTTT. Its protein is CASSYADPTQNTIYF.

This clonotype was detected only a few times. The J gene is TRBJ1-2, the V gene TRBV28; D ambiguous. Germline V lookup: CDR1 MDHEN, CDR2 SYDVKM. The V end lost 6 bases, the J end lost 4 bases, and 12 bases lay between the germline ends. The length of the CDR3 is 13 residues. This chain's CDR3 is CASRPGVTYGYTF. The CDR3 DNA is TGTGCCAGCAGGCCCGGGGTTACCTATGGCTACACCTTC.

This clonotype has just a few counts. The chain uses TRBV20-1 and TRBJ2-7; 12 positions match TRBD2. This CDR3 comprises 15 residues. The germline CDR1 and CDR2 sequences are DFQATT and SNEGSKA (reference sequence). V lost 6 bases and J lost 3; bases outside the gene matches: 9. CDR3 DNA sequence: TGCAGTGCGCGTGGACTAGCGGGGCTACACTACGAGCAGTACTTC. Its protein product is CSARGLAGLHYEQYF.

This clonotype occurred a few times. The CDR3 coding sequence is TGCGCCAGCAGCGAGGCCGGGGACAGTTACTATTCACCCCTCCACTTT. Amino acids: CASSEAGDSYYSPLHF. This chain joins TRBV5-1 and TRBJ1-6, with TRBD1 identical over 7 bases. The CDR3 contains 16 residues. Germline-derived CDR1 and CDR2 are SGHRS and YFSETQ. The V segment lost 4 bases and the J segment 8 bases; nucleotides outside the gene matches: 12.

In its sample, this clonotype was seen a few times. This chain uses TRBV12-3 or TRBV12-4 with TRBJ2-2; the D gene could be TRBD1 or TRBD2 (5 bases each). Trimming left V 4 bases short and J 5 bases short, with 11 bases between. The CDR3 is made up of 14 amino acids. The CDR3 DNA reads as TGTGCCAGCAGTTGGGGACGAAGGACCGGGGAGCTGTTTTTT. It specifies CASSWGRRTGELFF.

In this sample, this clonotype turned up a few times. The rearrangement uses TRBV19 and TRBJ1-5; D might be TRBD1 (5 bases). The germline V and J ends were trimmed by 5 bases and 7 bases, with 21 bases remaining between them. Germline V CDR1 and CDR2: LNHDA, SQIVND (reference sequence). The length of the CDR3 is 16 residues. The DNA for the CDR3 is TGTGCCAGTAGTGGGGACGGCCGTCAGGTGCAGCAGCCCCAGCATTTT. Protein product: CASSGDGRQVQQPQHF.

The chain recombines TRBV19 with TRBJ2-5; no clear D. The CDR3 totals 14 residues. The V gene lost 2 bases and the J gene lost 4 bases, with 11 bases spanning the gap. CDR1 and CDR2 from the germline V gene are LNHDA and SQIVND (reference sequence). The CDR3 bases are TGTGCCAGTAGTATACGGGCGGCGGCAGAGACCCAGTACTTC. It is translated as CASSIRAAAETQYF.

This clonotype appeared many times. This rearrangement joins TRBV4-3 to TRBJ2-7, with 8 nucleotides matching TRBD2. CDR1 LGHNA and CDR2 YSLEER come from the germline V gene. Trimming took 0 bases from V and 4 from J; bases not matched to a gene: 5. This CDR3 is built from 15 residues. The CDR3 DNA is TGCGCCAGCAGCCAAGAAACGGGAGGGCCGTACGAGCAGTACTTC. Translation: CASSQETGGPYEQYF.

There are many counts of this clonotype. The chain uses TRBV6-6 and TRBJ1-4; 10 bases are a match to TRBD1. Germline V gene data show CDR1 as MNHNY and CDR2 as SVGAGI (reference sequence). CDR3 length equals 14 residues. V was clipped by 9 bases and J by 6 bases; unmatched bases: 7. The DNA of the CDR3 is TGTGCCAGTACCGGGACAGGGGTGGATGAAAAACTGTTTTTT. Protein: CASTGTGVDEKLFF.

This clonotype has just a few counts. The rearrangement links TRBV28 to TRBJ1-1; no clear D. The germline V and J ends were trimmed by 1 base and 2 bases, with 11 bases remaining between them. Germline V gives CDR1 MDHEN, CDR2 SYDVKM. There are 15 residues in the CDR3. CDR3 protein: CASSLYIVGNTEAFF. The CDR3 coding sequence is TGTGCCAGCAGTTTATATATAGTCGGAAACACTGAAGCTTTCTTT.

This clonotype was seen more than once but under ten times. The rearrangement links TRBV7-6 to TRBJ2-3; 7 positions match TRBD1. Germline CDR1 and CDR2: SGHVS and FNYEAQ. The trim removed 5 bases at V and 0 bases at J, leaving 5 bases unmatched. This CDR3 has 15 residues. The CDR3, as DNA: TGTGCCAGCAGCCCTCAGGGGGTGAGCACAGATACGCAGTATTTT. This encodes CASSPQGVSTDTQYF. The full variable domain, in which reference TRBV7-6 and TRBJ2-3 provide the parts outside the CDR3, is GAGVSQSPRYKVTKRGQDVALRCDPISGHVSLYWYRQALGQGPEFLTYFNYEAQQDKSGLPNDRFSAERPEGSISTLTIQRTEQRDSAMYRCASSPQGVSTDTQYFGPGTRLTVL.

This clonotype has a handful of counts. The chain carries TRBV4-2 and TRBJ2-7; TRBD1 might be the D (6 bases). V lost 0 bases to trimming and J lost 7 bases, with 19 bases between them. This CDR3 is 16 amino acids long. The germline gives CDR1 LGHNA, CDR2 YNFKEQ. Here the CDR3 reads CASSQDTWTAPDEQYF. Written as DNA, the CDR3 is TGTGCCAGCAGCCAAGATACTTGGACAGCTCCAGATGAGCAGTACTTC.